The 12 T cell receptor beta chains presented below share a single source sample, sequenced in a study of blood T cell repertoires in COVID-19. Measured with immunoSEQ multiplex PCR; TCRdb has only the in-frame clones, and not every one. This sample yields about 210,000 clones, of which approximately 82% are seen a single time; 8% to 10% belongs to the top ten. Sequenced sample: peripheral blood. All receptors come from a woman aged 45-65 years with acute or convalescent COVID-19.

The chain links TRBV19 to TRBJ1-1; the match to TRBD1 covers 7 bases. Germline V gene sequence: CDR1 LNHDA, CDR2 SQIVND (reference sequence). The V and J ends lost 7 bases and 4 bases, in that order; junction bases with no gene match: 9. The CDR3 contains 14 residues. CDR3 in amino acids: CASNYQGVGTEAFF. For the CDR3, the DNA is TGTGCCAGTAATTACCAGGGGGTAGGCACTGAAGCTTTCTTT. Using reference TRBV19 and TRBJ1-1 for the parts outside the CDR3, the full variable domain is DGGITQSPKYLFRKEGQNVTLSCEQNLNHDAMYWYRQDPGQGLRLIYYSQIVNDFQKGDIAEGYSVSREKKESFPLTVTSAQKNPTAFYLCASNYQGVGTEAFFGQGTRLTVV.

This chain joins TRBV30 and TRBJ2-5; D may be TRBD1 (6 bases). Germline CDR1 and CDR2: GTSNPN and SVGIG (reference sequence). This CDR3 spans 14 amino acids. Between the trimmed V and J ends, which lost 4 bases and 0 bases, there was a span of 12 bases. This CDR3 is CAWTGTRYQETQYF. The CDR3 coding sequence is TGTGCCTGGACAGGGACACGGTACCAAGAGACCCAGTACTTC.

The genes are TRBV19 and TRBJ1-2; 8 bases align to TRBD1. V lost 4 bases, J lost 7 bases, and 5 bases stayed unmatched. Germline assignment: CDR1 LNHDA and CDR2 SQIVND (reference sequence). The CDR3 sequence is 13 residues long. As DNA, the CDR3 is TGTGCCAGTAGTAAGGACAGGGATATTGGCTACACCTTC. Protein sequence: CASSKDRDIGYTF.

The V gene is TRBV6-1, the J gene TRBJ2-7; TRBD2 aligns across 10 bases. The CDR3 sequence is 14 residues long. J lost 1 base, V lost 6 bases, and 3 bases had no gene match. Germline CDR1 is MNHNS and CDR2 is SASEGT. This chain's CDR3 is CASSTTSGSYEQYF. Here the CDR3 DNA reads TGTGCCAGCAGCACGACTAGCGGGTCCTACGAGCAGTACTTC.

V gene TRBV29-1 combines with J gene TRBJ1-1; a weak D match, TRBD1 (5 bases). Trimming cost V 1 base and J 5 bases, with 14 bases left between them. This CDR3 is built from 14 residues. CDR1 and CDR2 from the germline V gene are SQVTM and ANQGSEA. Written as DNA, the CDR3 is TGCAGCGTTGAAGCCCTAGGGGCGAGGACTGAAGCTTTCTTT. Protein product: CSVEALGARTEAFF.

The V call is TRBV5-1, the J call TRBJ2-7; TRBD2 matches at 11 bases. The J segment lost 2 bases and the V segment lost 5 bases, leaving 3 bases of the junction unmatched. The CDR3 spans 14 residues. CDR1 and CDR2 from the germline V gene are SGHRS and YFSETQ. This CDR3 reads CASRPGLAAYEQYF. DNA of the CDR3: TGCGCCAGCAGACCGGGACTAGCGGCCTACGAGCAGTACTTC.

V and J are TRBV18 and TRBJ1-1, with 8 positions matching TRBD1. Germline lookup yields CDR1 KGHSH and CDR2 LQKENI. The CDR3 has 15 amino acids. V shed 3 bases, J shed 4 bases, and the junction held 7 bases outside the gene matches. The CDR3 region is CASSPERDRTTEAFF. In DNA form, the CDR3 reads TGTGCCAGCTCACCTGAGAGGGACAGGACCACTGAAGCTTTCTTT.

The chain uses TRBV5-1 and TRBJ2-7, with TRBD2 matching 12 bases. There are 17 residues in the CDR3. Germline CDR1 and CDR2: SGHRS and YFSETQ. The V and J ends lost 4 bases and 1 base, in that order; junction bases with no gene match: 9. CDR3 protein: CASSTRLAGASSYEQYF. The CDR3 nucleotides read TGCGCCAGCAGCACCCGACTAGCGGGAGCGTCATCCTACGAGCAGTACTTC.

CDR3 sequence reads: CSVEENKLLAGGVRSYNEQFF. CDR3 coding DNA: TGCAGCGTTGAAGAAAACAAGTTGCTAGCGGGAGGGGTGAGGTCCTACAATGAGCAGTTCTTC. The chain carries TRBV29-1 and TRBJ2-1; 12 bases agree with TRBD2. The CDR3 has 21 amino acids. CDR1 and CDR2 from the germline V gene are SQVTM and ANQGSEA. With V trimmed by 0 bases and J by 1 base, 16 bases remained unmatched.

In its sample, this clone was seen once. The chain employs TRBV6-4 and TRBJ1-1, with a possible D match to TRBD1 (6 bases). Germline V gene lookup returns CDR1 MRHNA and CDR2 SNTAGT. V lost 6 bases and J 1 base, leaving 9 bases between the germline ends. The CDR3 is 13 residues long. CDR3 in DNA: TGTGCCAGCAGGGGGGACAAGAACACTGAAGCTTTCTTT. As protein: CASRGDKNTEAFF.

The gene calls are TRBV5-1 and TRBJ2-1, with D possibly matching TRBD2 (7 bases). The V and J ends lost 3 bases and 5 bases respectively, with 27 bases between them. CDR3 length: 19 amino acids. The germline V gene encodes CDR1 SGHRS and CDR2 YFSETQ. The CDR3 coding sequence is TGCGCCAGCAGCTCCTTTATTCAGAGCGGGGAGGGACATAACAATGAGCAGTTCTTC. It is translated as CASSSFIQSGEGHNNEQFF.

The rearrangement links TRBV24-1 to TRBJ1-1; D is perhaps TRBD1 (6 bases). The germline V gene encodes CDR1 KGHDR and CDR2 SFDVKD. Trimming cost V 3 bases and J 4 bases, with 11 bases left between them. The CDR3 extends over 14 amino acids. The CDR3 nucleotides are TGTGCCACCAGTGATCCCAGGGGCGGCACTGAAGCTTTCTTT. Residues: CATSDPRGGTEAFF.